The 10 T cell receptor beta chains below come from one sample, sequenced in a study of blood T cell repertoires in COVID-19. Here immunoSEQ multiplex PCR was the method, and the copy in TCRdb shows in-frame clones only, minus some. The sample has roughly 700,000 clones, about 90% seen once. Sample: peripheral blood. The receptors derive from a woman between 18 and 29 years old with acute or convalescent COVID-19.

The rearrangement joins TRBV4-1 to TRBJ1-1; no definite D call. Trimming removed 0 bases from V and 0 bases from J, with 17 bases in between. CDR1 is MGHRA, CDR2 YSYEKL, per germline. The CDR3 sequence is 18 residues long. CDR3 sequence: CASSQESPGWEMNTEAFF. The CDR3 nucleotides read TGCGCCAGCAGCCAAGAATCCCCCGGGTGGGAGATGAACACTGAAGCTTTCTTT.

This clone was seen just once. CDR3 DNA: TGTGCCAGCAGTGACACGGAGGAGAATATAGGGCCCCAGCATTTT. Residues: CASSDTEENIGPQHF. The chain has TRBV6-1 and TRBJ1-5; D is uncertain. V was cut by 3 bases and J by 9 bases, with 18 bases left in between. The CDR3 loop spans 15 amino acids. Germline V lookup: CDR1 MNHNS, CDR2 SASEGT.

The J gene is TRBJ2-1, the V gene TRBV4-3; TRBD2 matches 15 bases. V trimming: 3 bases; J trimming: 3 bases; junction bases outside the gene matches: 9. The CDR3 is 19 amino acids. Germline V lookup: CDR1 LGHNA, CDR2 YSLEER. The CDR3 is CASSQGTSGGTPLYNEQFF. The CDR3 region has the DNA TGCGCCAGCAGCCAGGGGACTAGCGGGGGGACGCCCCTCTACAATGAGCAGTTCTTC.

CDR3 loop: CASSSGGEPQHF. The CDR3 DNA reads TGTGCCAGCAGTTCGGGAGGGGAGCCCCAGCATTTT. The rearrangement joins TRBV12-3 or TRBV12-4 to TRBJ1-5, with a weak D call TRBD1 (5 bases). The germline V and J ends were trimmed by 4 bases and 8 bases, with 9 bases remaining between them. The CDR3 is 12 amino acids.

This clone was seen only a few times. The genes are TRBV24-1 and TRBJ1-1; a possible D gene is TRBD1 (6 bases). CDR1 is KGHDR and CDR2 is SFDVKD in the germline V gene. Trimming pared 9 bases from V and 2 bases from J, leaving 9 bases between. The CDR3 length is 12 residues. The CDR3 spells CATSQGNTEAFF. In nucleotides, the CDR3 is TGTGCCACCTCACAGGGAAACACTGAAGCTTTCTTT.

The chain has TRBV24-1 and TRBJ2-7, with D possibly TRBD2 on 5 matching bases. Germline CDR1 is KGHDR and CDR2 is SFDVKD. The CDR3 contains 13 residues. V shed 9 bases and J shed 5 bases, with 16 bases lying between them. The CDR3 coding sequence is TGTGCCACCTCAGCGTTGGGGAGTAACGAGCAGTACTTC. It yields the protein CATSALGSNEQYF.

V and J are TRBV7-2 and TRBJ1-2; D is ambiguous. Germline CDR1 and CDR2: SGHTA and FQGNSA. V was cut by 6 bases and J by 9 bases, with 11 bases left in between. The CDR3 length is 11 residues. Here the CDR3 reads CASSNGQSYTF. Here the CDR3 DNA reads TGTGCCAGCAGTAATGGGCAAAGCTACACCTTC.

The chain employs TRBV27 and TRBJ2-3, with TRBD1 as a possible D gene (6 bases). CDR3 size: 16 residues. Germline values: CDR1 MNHEY, CDR2 SMNVEV (reference sequence). The V gene lost 6 bases and the J gene lost 2 bases, with 18 bases spanning the gap. The CDR3 region is CASRGQAVQSTDTQYF. DNA of the CDR3: TGTGCCAGCAGGGGACAAGCTGTCCAGTCCACAGATACGCAGTATTTT.

This clone was seen more than once but under ten times. V is TRBV30 and J is TRBJ1-1; 7 nucleotides agree with TRBD1. The ends lost 8 bases at V and 1 base at J; junction bases unmatched: 10. From germline, CDR1 is GTSNPN and CDR2 SVGIG (reference sequence). This CDR3 comprises 14 residues. In nucleotides, the CDR3 is TGTGCCCAAATGACAGGGATCGAGAACACTGAAGCTTTCTTT. It encodes CAQMTGIENTEAFF.

Only one count was recorded for this clone. This chain joins TRBV19 and TRBJ1-4; D is undetermined. Germline CDR1 LNHDA, CDR2 SQIVND (reference sequence). The CDR3 totals 12 residues. Trimming took off 11 bases at V and 3 bases at J, with 10 bases between the two ends. CDR3: CACRSSNEKLFF. CDR3 in DNA: TGTGCCTGCAGATCGTCTAATGAAAAACTGTTTTTT. Full variable domain (outside the CDR3, taken from reference TRBV19 and TRBJ1-4): DGGITQSPKYLFRKEGQNVTLSCEQNLNHDAMYWYRQDPGQGLRLIYYSQIVNDFQKGDIAEGYSVSREKKESFPLTVTSAQKNPTAFYLCACRSSNEKLFFGSGTQLSVL.